This entry lists 17 T cell receptor beta chains sequenced from one sample in a study of blood T cell repertoires in COVID-19. The protocol was immunoSEQ multiplex PCR, while the TCRdb copy is restricted to in-frame clones and leaves out a portion. The sample includes 110,000 or so clones, about 88% of them seen just once. Sequencing was carried out using peripheral blood. These receptors were obtained from an older woman who had recovered from COVID-19.

The rearrangement links TRBV4-1 to TRBJ2-2; possibly TRBD1 for D (6 bases). Trimming cost V 1 base and J 4 bases, with 10 bases left between them. CDR1 and CDR2 (germline): MGHRA, YSYEKL. The CDR3 length is 15 residues. The DNA of the CDR3 is TGCGCCAGCAGCCAAGCACAGGGTGGCACCGGGGAGCTGTTTTTT. Translating gives CASSQAQGGTGELFF.

V is TRBV15 and J is TRBJ2-7; tentative D call: TRBD2 (5 bases). The CDR3 runs to 14 residues. Germline V gives CDR1 LNHNV, CDR2 YYDKDF (reference sequence). With 8 bases removed from V and 12 bases from J, the gap between germline ends came to 26 bases. CDR3 coding DNA: TGTGCCACCCACCCTTGGGAGTCCTGCCGTAGCAGGTACTTC. Translation: CATHPWESCRSRYF.

V and J are TRBV9 and TRBJ2-5; 8 positions agree with TRBD2. V lost 1 base, J lost 4 bases, and 3 bases stayed unmatched. Germline V gives CDR1 SGDLS, CDR2 YYNGEE. The CDR3 contains 14 residues. The CDR3 loop reads CASSVSGGRETQYF. The CDR3 DNA is TGTGCCAGCAGCGTATCGGGAGGGCGAGAGACCCAGTACTTC.

The chain recombines TRBV12-3 or TRBV12-4 with TRBJ2-5, with unresolved D. Trimming shortened V by 3 bases and J by 6 bases, and 5 bases separated the two germline ends. This CDR3 spans 11 amino acids. Written as DNA, the CDR3 is TGTGCCAGCAGTTTCTTTAAGACCCAGTACTTC. This gives the protein CASSFFKTQYF.

The chain has TRBV30 and TRBJ2-3; TRBD1 matches at 9 bases. Trimming took 3 bases from V and 4 from J; bases not matched to a gene: 2. Germline CDR1 is GTSNPN and CDR2 is SVGIG (reference sequence). This CDR3 region has 13 residues. CDR3 bases: TGTGCCTGGAGGAGACAGGGGGCAGATACGCAGTATTTT. This sequence encodes CAWRRQGADTQYF.

The rearrangement joins TRBV6-5 to TRBJ1-2; perhaps TRBD1 as D (6 bases). The CDR3 length is 14 residues. V shed 7 bases and J shed 4 bases, with 16 bases lying between them. Germline V gene lookup returns CDR1 MNHEY and CDR2 SVGAGI. The CDR3 is CASTQTGTTYGYTF. The CDR3, as DNA: TGTGCCAGCACCCAGACAGGCACGACCTATGGCTACACCTTC.

The chain links TRBV9 to TRBJ1-3; D is possibly TRBD1 (5 bases). Looked up from germline, CDR1 is SGDLS and CDR2 is YYNGEE. Trimming took off 0 bases at V and 0 bases at J, with 7 bases between the two ends. CDR3 length equals 15 residues. For the CDR3, the DNA is TGTGCCAGCAGCGTAGAGGGGCTCTCTGGAAACACCATATATTTT. This encodes CASSVEGLSGNTIYF.

This chain joins TRBV19 and TRBJ2-6; D may be TRBD1 (5 bases). The CDR3 spans 15 residues. Per germline, CDR1 LNHDA and CDR2 SQIVND (reference sequence). Trimming cost V 9 bases and J 0 bases, with 12 bases left between them. The CDR3, as DNA: TGTGCCAGCAGGAGACAGTACTCTGGGGCCAACGTCCTGACTTTC. Its translation is CASRRQYSGANVLTF.

The V call is TRBV7-3, the J call TRBJ1-1; D unresolved. V lost 0 bases and J lost 1, with 3 bases in between. Germline loops: CDR1 SGHTA, CDR2 FQGTGA. This CDR3 comprises 13 residues. CDR3 DNA sequence: TGTGCCAGCAGCTTAACACAGAACACTGAAGCTTTCTTT. This translates into CASSLTQNTEAFF.

The V and J genes are TRBV29-1 and TRBJ2-1; TRBD2 matches 7 bases. Germline CDR1 reads SQVTM; CDR2 reads ANQGSEA. V gave up 4 bases and J gave up 0 bases; unmatched junction bases: 9. This CDR3 is built from 16 residues. Written as DNA, the CDR3 is TGCAGCGTTGTTACCCCTCGCGGGAGCTCCTACAATGAGCAGTTCTTC. This translates into CSVVTPRGSSYNEQFF.

This clone was counted once. This sequence joins TRBV7-9 and TRBJ1-1, with D unresolved. Germline V CDR1 and CDR2: SEHNR, FQNEAQ (reference sequence). The length of the CDR3 is 14 residues. Trimming left V 3 bases short and J 0 bases short, with 8 bases between. CDR3: CASSLIGVNTEAFF. DNA for the CDR3: TGTGCCAGCAGCTTGATCGGTGTGAACACTGAAGCTTTCTTT.

The chain combines TRBV11-1 with TRBJ1-1; no definite D call. Per the germline V gene, CDR1 is SGHAT and CDR2 is FQDESV (reference sequence). The V end was cut by 5 bases, the J end by 0 bases, with 13 bases between. The CDR3 covers 15 residues. CDR3 sequence (DNA): TGTGCCAGCAGCACCCGAGTCCTCATGAACACTGAAGCTTTCTTT. Translating it yields CASSTRVLMNTEAFF.

J is TRBJ1-4 and V is TRBV3-1 (or the pseudogene TRBV3-2); D call uncertain. The CDR3 runs to 11 residues. Germline V gene lookup returns CDR1 LGHDT and CDR2 YNNKEL (reference sequence). The V end lost 4 bases, the J end lost 8 bases, and 5 bases lay between the germline ends. CDR3 sequence: CASSPGEKLFF. The CDR3 nucleotides are TGTGCCAGCAGCCCCGGGGAAAAACTGTTTTTT.

The rearrangement links TRBV30 to TRBJ2-7; D is unresolved. The ends were cut back, 1 base at V and 1 base at J, with 5 bases in the middle. The CDR3 sequence is 12 residues long. Germline values: CDR1 GTSNPN, CDR2 SVGIG (reference sequence). Here the CDR3 DNA reads TGTGCCTGGAGTGCCCAATCCTACGAGCAGTACTTC. Protein: CAWSAQSYEQYF.

This clone was observed a few times. The chain couples TRBV11-1 to TRBJ2-1, with 7 bases matching TRBD2. Germline CDR1 is SGHAT and CDR2 is FQDESV (reference sequence). V trimming: 2 bases; J trimming: 6 bases; junction bases outside the gene matches: 1. This CDR3 has 13 residues. CDR3 in amino acids: CASSLWTSNEQFF. The CDR3 region has the DNA TGTGCCAGCAGCTTATGGACTAGCAATGAGCAGTTCTTC.

The chain recombines TRBV6-5 with TRBJ2-2; D not resolved. V dropped 6 bases and J dropped 2 bases, with 13 bases sitting between them. The CDR3 has 15 amino acids. Germline loops: CDR1 MNHEY, CDR2 SVGAGI. In DNA, the CDR3 is TGTGCCAGCAGCCGGTACGTCGAAAACACCGGGGAGCTGTTTTTT. It codes for CASSRYVENTGELFF.

CDR3 in DNA: TGTGCCAGCAGCCTACGGACAGCCTCTAACTATGGCTACACCTTC. This codes for CASSLRTASNYGYTF. This sequence joins TRBV14 and TRBJ1-2; D is possibly TRBD1 (6 bases). Between the trimmed V and J ends, which lost 4 bases and 0 bases, there was a span of 12 bases. CDR1 and CDR2 from the germline V gene are SGHDN and FVKESK. The CDR3 spans 15 residues.